This T cell receptor beta chain was documented in a study of blood T cell repertoires in COVID-19 (dated by TCRdb to the early 2020s). Background for the entire study: The collaborator samples originated in the United States, Italy and Spain and spanned the acute and convalescent phases of COVID-19. The material from the prospective study consisted of cDNA or gDNA derived from T cells, B-cell-depleted T cells, or PBMCs. Deeply sampled blood TCRbeta repertoires from subjects exposed to, actively infected with, or recovered from COVID-19 were included in the dataset. A freely available public database, intended as a resource for researchers studying the immune response to SARS-CoV-2, is where the repertoires were released. Samples were obtained from the ongoing ImmuneRACE study (first 160 participants) and from roughly 1,300 subjects provided by 6 global collaborators. Nearly every sample came with metadata listing a de-identified subject ID, COVID-19 status, age in years and sex. HLA class I and class II types, where available, came from metadata supplied by the sample provider rather than from assay-based typing.

Reading from cysteine to phenylalanine, the CDR3 counts 14 amino acids. The read is trimmed to its CDR3 DNA, 42 bases read in frame from base 1. CDR1 MNHEY and CDR2 SVGEGT were looked up in the germline V gene. The V end loses 2 bases and the J end loses 4 bases, and a stretch of 11 bases separates them. TCRbeta CDR3 regions were amplified from genomic DNA using the immunoSEQ Assay, a bias-controlled multiplex PCR. The paper's processing steps were these. Nucleated cell counts per sample were estimated from amplification of reference gene primers within the assay. To quantify the absolute abundance of each unique TCRbeta CDR3 rearrangement, sequence reads were collapsed and filtered. For each sample, productive Simpson clonality was calculated as the square root of Simpson's diversity index over productive rearrangements. TCRdb retrieved this table from immuneACCESS and kept in-frame rearrangements only. Not all clones are present; in checked studies, unresolved V genes account for under half, and no reason is known for the remainder. Clone size and the V and J calls come from that table; the DNA yielded D and trimming. For this sample the table gives about 120,000 clones, of which 70% to 80% were detected only once. Of the sample, roughly 4% is held by the ten largest clones.

Whole blood was collected in K2EDTA tubes by collaborating institutions according to the institutions' own protocols. Collaborator samples were shipped for TCRbeta analysis as frozen whole blood, isolated PBMCs, or DNA extracted from either sample type. With regard to this clone: Its antigen remains undetermined. No base quality information exists; no much larger clone differs at one position.

The full study reports these points: Clinical and demographic metadata were provided uncurated, with the amount varying by source and participant.

Sequenced input: peripheral blood. In this chain, TRBV6-2 or TRBV6-3 is recombined with TRBJ1-1, and TRBD1 may be the D gene, going by 5 matching bases. The clonotype comes from a woman at least 80 years old with acute or convalescent COVID-19. The bases read TGTGCCAGCAGTTACATGGGGGGTCTCACTGAAGCTTTCTTT. The encoded protein is CASSYMGGLTEAFF.